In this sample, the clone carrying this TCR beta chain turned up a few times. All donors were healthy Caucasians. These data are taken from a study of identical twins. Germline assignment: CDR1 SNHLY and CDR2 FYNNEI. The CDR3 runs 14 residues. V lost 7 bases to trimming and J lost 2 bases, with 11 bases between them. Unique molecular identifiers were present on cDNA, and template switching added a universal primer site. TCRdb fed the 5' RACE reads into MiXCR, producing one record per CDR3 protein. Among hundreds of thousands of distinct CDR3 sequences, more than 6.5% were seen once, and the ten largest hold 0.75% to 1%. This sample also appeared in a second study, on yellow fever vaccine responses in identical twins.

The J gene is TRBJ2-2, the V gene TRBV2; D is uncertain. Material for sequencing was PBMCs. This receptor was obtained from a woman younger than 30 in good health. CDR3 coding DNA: TGTGCCAGCAATAGAGCGAGAAACACCGGGGAGCTGTTTTTT. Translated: CASNRARNTGELFF.